This T cell receptor beta chain was retrieved from a study of glioma-infiltrating T cells. Whole-study context: Low-grade gliomas were grade II; glioblastomas were grade IV at initial diagnosis. Study-level points and caveats: Shared blood CDR3 signature motifs marked patients with low tissue-blood divergence.

Regarding this clonotype: Its matching antigen is unknown.

The iRepertoire nested amplicon-rescue multiplex PCR amplified TCR alpha and beta CDR3s from RNA. MiXCR, run by TCRdb on the multiplex PCR reads, gives a single entry per CDR3 protein. Of more than 350,000 distinct CDR3 sequences listed, roughly 41% were seen once; the top ten hold 9.5% to 15%. Trimming removed 2 bases from V and 2 bases from J, with 19 bases in between. Germline V lookup: CDR1 SGHVS, CDR2 FQNEAQ. The CDR3 loop spans 17 amino acids. The gene calls are TRBV7-8 and TRBJ2-7; possible D gene TRBD2, 7 bases. Sequenced material: glioma tissue, nonneoplastic brain tissue, or PBMCs (not recorded which). The sequence was collected from a human donor with low-grade glioma or glioblastoma, undergoing nonglioma brain surgery, or in good health (not recorded which). The CDR3 sequence: CASSLPRTAGTAYEQYF. CDR3 bases: TGTGCCAGCAGCTTACCGAGGACAGCGGGAACCGCCTACGAGCAGTACTTC.